Below, one TCR beta chain is given with its context. Its matching antigen is unknown. This sample stems from a study of shared clonotypes between healthy human individuals. Method: immunoSEQ multiplex PCR; TCRdb's copy keeps in-frame clones and lacks some. Of millions of clones listed, 85% to 95% are singletons. V was pared by 3 bases and J by 3 bases, with 9 bases between. Germline V gene lookup returns CDR1 LNHNV and CDR2 YYDKDF (reference sequence). The CDR3 covers 13 residues. Study findings and constraints: The authors sampled blood alone, and tissue repertoires likely differ.

The clonotype comes from a man between 18 and 35 years old in good health. Sample: naive CD4+ T cells sorted from blood. The subset was: CD45RA+ positively selected. This sequence joins TRBV15 and TRBJ2-7; the D gene is possibly TRBD2 (6 bases). CDR3 in amino acids: CATSREGIYEQYF. Here the CDR3 DNA reads TGTGCCACCAGCAGGGAGGGGATCTACGAGCAGTACTTC.